This note documents a single T cell receptor (beta chain) sequence. The target antigen is unknown. Absence of ophthalmopathy progression within 18 months defined stable Graves' hyperthyroidism. Thyroid ultrasound, orbital computed tomography, clinical symptoms, and serum thyroxine and TRAb underpinned diagnoses. The data originate from a study of T cells in Graves' hyperthyroidism and ophthalmopathy. Study results and caveats: It was a median about 7.1 months before onset that the model predicted ophthalmopathy. Ophthalmopathy and stable hyperthyroidism were told apart by a 13 V-J model.

TCR beta CDR3 regions were amplified from RNA transcripts. HTBI primers were used for first-round RT-PCR of the TCR CDR3. TCRdb independently ran MiXCR on the multiplex PCR reads; one entry per CDR3 protein. The sample gives about 360,000 distinct CDR3 sequences, about a fifth of which show up once; around 3.6% is in the top ten. This CDR3 has 14 amino acids. The germline V and J ends were trimmed by 5 bases and 5 bases, with 12 bases remaining between them. This rearrangement joins TRBV12-3 or TRBV12-4 to TRBJ2-2; D remains ambiguous. Specimen: blood. The source of this sequence is a woman between 18 and 30 years old with Graves' hyperthyroidism. DNA for the CDR3: TGTGCCAGCAGTCCGAAGGCGCGGACCGGGGAGCTGTTTTTT. Its translation: CASSPKARTGELFF.